These 13 T cell receptor beta chains share one sample of origin, sequenced in a study of blood T cell repertoires in COVID-19. Method: immunoSEQ multiplex PCR; TCRdb's copy keeps in-frame clones and lacks some. The data contain around 140,000 clones, 88% of them singletons. The sample taken for sequencing was peripheral blood. Receptor source: a woman in her fifties or sixties with acute or convalescent COVID-19.

The chain employs TRBV7-9 and TRBJ2-3; TRBD2 agrees at 9 bases. This CDR3 has 15 amino acids. Germline V CDR1 and CDR2: SEHNR, FQNEAQ (reference sequence). The V gene end was trimmed by 6 bases and the J gene end by 2 bases; junction bases not matched to a gene: 6. The CDR3: CASRGAGGPTDTQYF. The DNA for the CDR3 is TGTGCCAGCAGAGGAGCGGGGGGCCCCACAGATACGCAGTATTTT.

DNA for the CDR3: TGTGCCAGCAGCTTAGGCGGGGGTTCGAGAGAGCTGTTTTTT. Protein: CASSLGGGSRELFF. The chain links TRBV7-3 to TRBJ2-2, with 7 bases fitting TRBD2. The V segment lost 2 bases and the J segment 11 bases; nucleotides outside the gene matches: 8. The CDR3 spans 14 residues. In germline, CDR1 is SGHTA, CDR2 FQGTGA.

Of note for this clone: This sample includes further DNA sequences coding for the same CDR3. The chain carries TRBV28 and TRBJ1-6; 8 bases match TRBD1. This CDR3 comprises 15 residues. V lost 3 bases to trimming and J lost 8 bases; unmatched junction nucleotides: 6. Per germline, CDR1 MDHEN and CDR2 SYDVKM. The CDR3 region has the DNA TGTGCCAGCAGTTTCCCATTGACAGGGGATTCACCCCTCCACTTT. This translates into CASSFPLTGDSPLHF.

The chain joins TRBV3-1 (or the pseudogene TRBV3-2) to TRBJ1-6, with D uncertain. The CDR3 is 11 residues long. Per germline, CDR1 LGHDT and CDR2 YNNKEL (reference sequence). The V end was cut by 2 bases, the J end by 15 bases, with 8 bases between. The CDR3: CASSQIGFLHF. In DNA, the CDR3 is TGTGCCAGCAGCCAAATCGGGTTCCTCCACTTT.

This clone came up a few times. The chain joins TRBV3-1 (or the pseudogene TRBV3-2) to TRBJ1-2; maybe TRBD1 (6 bases). The CDR3 totals 14 residues. Per the germline V gene, CDR1 is LGHDT and CDR2 is YNNKEL (reference sequence). V shed 5 bases and J shed 2 bases, with 12 bases lying between them. CDR3 nucleotides: TGTGCCAGCAGCGAAGGACAGCACAACTATGGCTACACCTTC. It codes for CASSEGQHNYGYTF.

The chain recombines TRBV5-1 with TRBJ2-1; TRBD2 matches 14 bases. Germline lookup yields CDR1 SGHRS and CDR2 YFSETQ. This CDR3 comprises 15 residues. V lost 4 bases, J lost 7 bases, and 4 bases stayed unmatched. CDR3 nucleotides: TGCGCCAGCAGCCGACTAGCGGGGGGGTATAATGAGCAGTTCTTC. Translation: CASSRLAGGYNEQFF.

The chain recombines TRBV3-1 (or the pseudogene TRBV3-2) with TRBJ1-6; D is perhaps TRBD1 (5 bases). The CDR3 is 15 amino acids. Germline values: CDR1 LGHDT, CDR2 YNNKEL (reference sequence). Trimming took 1 base from V and 7 from J, leaving 11 bases between them. CDR3 nucleotide sequence: TGTGCCAGCAGCCAAGGGGGCATAGGGAATTCACCCCTCCACTTT. Amino acid sequence: CASSQGGIGNSPLHF.

The rearrangement joins TRBV7-9 to TRBJ2-1; 10 bases are shared with TRBD2. Germline V CDR1 and CDR2: SEHNR, FQNEAQ (reference sequence). This CDR3 comprises 16 residues. J gave up 3 bases and V 1 base, and 3 bases lay outside the gene matches. Here the CDR3 reads CASSLGLAGVYNEQFF. The DNA of the CDR3 is TGTGCCAGCAGCTTAGGGCTAGCGGGAGTCTACAATGAGCAGTTCTTC.

This clone has only a few counts. The chain has TRBV28 and TRBJ1-1; D gene unclear. The germline V gene has CDR1 MDHEN and CDR2 SYDVKM. V was trimmed by 4 bases and J by 1 base, leaving 4 bases between them. The CDR3 has 12 residues. Here the CDR3 DNA reads TGTGCCAGCAGTTCCAAGAACACTGAAGCTTTCTTT. It codes for CASSSKNTEAFF.

CDR3 region: CASSGQLSYEQYF. The CDR3, as DNA: TGTGCCAGCTCTGGACAGCTTTCTTACGAGCAGTACTTC. The rearrangement uses TRBV6-5 and TRBJ2-7; a possible D gene is TRBD1 (6 bases). In germline, CDR1 is MNHEY, CDR2 SVGAGI. Trimming removed 8 bases at V and 4 bases at J, with 15 bases between. This CDR3 region has 13 residues.

The chain recombines TRBV6-5 with TRBJ1-6, with D possibly matching TRBD1 (5 bases). Germline values: CDR1 MNHEY, CDR2 SVGAGI. The ends were cut back, 2 bases at V and 7 bases at J, with 15 bases in the middle. CDR3 length: 16 residues. In DNA form, the CDR3 reads TGTGCCAGCAGTTACAGGGGCCAGATCGGGAATTCACCCCTCCACTTT. This sequence encodes CASSYRGQIGNSPLHF.

This clone was counted a single time. The V gene is TRBV4-1, the J gene TRBJ2-1; 7 nucleotides align to TRBD1. There are 15 residues in the CDR3. Germline V gene data show CDR1 as MGHRA and CDR2 as YSYEKL. J was trimmed by 0 bases and V by 4 bases; bases with no gene match: 3. The CDR3 spells CASSLDRSSYNEQFF. The CDR3 DNA reads TGCGCCAGCAGCCTGGACAGGAGCTCCTACAATGAGCAGTTCTTC.

V and J are TRBV6-5 and TRBJ1-4; the match to TRBD1 covers 7 bases. CDR1 and CDR2 (germline): MNHEY, SVGAGI. The V segment lost 6 bases and the J segment 7 bases; nucleotides outside the gene matches: 11. This CDR3 is 15 amino acids long. CDR3 protein: CASSPVGAGGEKLFF. The CDR3 DNA is TGTGCCAGCAGCCCCGTGGGGGCAGGGGGTGAAAAACTGTTTTTT.